The 15 T cell receptor beta chains below all came from one sample that was sequenced in a study of T cell responses to AZD1222 COVID-19 vaccine. The protocol was immunoSEQ multiplex PCR, while the TCRdb copy is restricted to in-frame clones and leaves out a portion. The sample includes around 170,000 clones, approximately 91% of them seen just once. The input for sequencing was peripheral blood, taken on day 0 of AZD1222 vaccination. The receptors originated from an adult in good health.

This chain uses TRBV5-1 with TRBJ2-7, with 7 bases fitting TRBD1. V was clipped by 2 bases and J by 3 bases; unmatched bases: 11. This CDR3 region has 16 residues. Germline CDR1 and CDR2: SGHRS and YFSETQ. The CDR3: CASSLNRQGGRYEQYF. As DNA, the CDR3 is TGCGCCAGCAGCTTAAACCGACAGGGCGGACGCTACGAGCAGTACTTC.

The V call is TRBV19, the J call TRBJ1-2; TRBD1 agrees at 8 bases. Per the germline V gene, CDR1 is LNHDA and CDR2 is SQIVND (reference sequence). This CDR3 comprises 15 residues. The V gene end was trimmed by 5 bases and the J gene end by 6 bases; junction bases not matched to a gene: 11. The CDR3 DNA follows: TGTGCCAGTAGTGGAATTGGGACAGGTCTTCATGGCTACACCTTC. This encodes CASSGIGTGLHGYTF.

The rearrangement uses TRBV5-1 and TRBJ2-5, with 9 nucleotides matching TRBD1. The J segment lost 5 bases and the V segment lost 0 bases, leaving 8 bases of the junction unmatched. Germline lookup yields CDR1 SGHRS and CDR2 YFSETQ. The CDR3 is 16 amino acids. DNA for the CDR3: TGCGCCAGCAGCTTGGGACAGGGGGGAGCTAGGGAGACCCAGTACTTC. As protein: CASSLGQGGARETQYF.

The rearrangement joins TRBV12-3 or TRBV12-4 to TRBJ2-3; D gene unclear. This CDR3 has 11 amino acids. The V end was cut by 6 bases, the J end by 6 bases, with 7 bases between. The CDR3 here is CASSGRDTQYF. The CDR3 coding sequence is TGTGCCAGCAGCGGGCGGGATACGCAGTATTTT.

The V call is TRBV2, the J call TRBJ2-5, with D unresolved. The germline V gene has CDR1 SNHLY and CDR2 FYNNEI. V was pared by 3 bases and J by 0 bases, with 8 bases between. The CDR3 has 14 amino acids. The CDR3 DNA reads TGTGCCAGCAGTGAGCAGCAGTACCAAGAGACCCAGTACTTC. Translating gives CASSEQQYQETQYF.

J is TRBJ2-7 and V is TRBV28, with D tentatively TRBD1 (6 bases). Germline V gives CDR1 MDHEN, CDR2 SYDVKM. V was pared by 4 bases and J by 0 bases, with 7 bases between. The CDR3 totals 13 residues. In nucleotides, the CDR3 is TGTGCCAGCAGTTCGGACAGCTCCTACGAGCAGTACTTC. Translated: CASSSDSSYEQYF.

This clone has only a few counts. This chain connects TRBV9 to TRBJ1-4; D ambiguous. Germline CDR1 SGDLS, CDR2 YYNGEE. The CDR3 length is 13 residues. Trimming left V 3 bases short and J 7 bases short, with 10 bases between. The CDR3 here is CASSGTSGEKLFF. In DNA, the CDR3 is TGTGCCAGCAGCGGGACCTCGGGTGAAAAACTGTTTTTT.

The genes are TRBV11-2 and TRBJ1-1; tentative D call: TRBD1 (5 bases). Germline CDR1 is SGHAT and CDR2 is FQNNGV. This CDR3 comprises 13 residues. The V end was cut by 0 bases, the J end by 8 bases, with 10 bases between. CDR3 sequence: CASSLEFRGEAFF. The CDR3, as DNA: TGTGCCAGCAGCTTAGAGTTCCGGGGCGAAGCTTTCTTT.

The V gene is TRBV5-1, the J gene TRBJ2-2, with no clear D. The CDR3 sequence is 12 residues long. Germline values: CDR1 SGHRS, CDR2 YFSETQ. V lost 0 bases to trimming and J lost 7 bases, with 4 bases between them. The CDR3 bases are TGCGCCAGCAGCTTGGAGGGCGGGGAGCTGTTTTTT. Translating it yields CASSLEGGELFF. The full variable domain, with the rest looked up from reference TRBV5-1 and TRBJ2-2, is KAGVTQTPRYLIKTRGQQVTLSCSPISGHRSVSWYQQTPGQGLQFLFEYFSETQRNKGNFPGRFSGRQFSNSRSEMNVSTLELGDSALYLCASSLEGGELFFGEGSRLTVL.

CDR3 loop: CASSSSGGAGNEQYF. CDR3 nucleotides: TGTGCCAGCAGCTCTAGCGGGGGGGCCGGTAACGAGCAGTACTTC. The chain is built from TRBV7-3 and TRBJ2-7; 12 positions match TRBD2. Germline-derived CDR1 and CDR2 are SGHTA and FQGTGA. CDR3 length: 15 amino acids. V dropped 4 bases and J dropped 5; count of bases not matched to a gene: 6.

This chain joins TRBV28 and TRBJ2-4; 8 bases map to TRBD2. V was clipped by 5 bases and J by 8 bases; unmatched bases: 8. The V gene's germline CDR1 is MDHEN and CDR2 SYDVKM. The CDR3 has 14 residues. Written as DNA, the CDR3 is TGTGCCAGCAGTCGCCGGAGCGGGAGTGACATTCAGTACTTC. This translates into CASSRRSGSDIQYF.

The chain links TRBV28 to TRBJ1-1; D is undetermined. This CDR3 has 12 amino acids. The V end was cut by 6 bases, the J end by 1 base, with 6 bases between. CDR1 and CDR2 from the germline V gene are MDHEN and SYDVKM. CDR3 bases: TGTGCCAGCAGAAGAGGGAACACTGAAGCTTTCTTT. Residues: CASRRGNTEAFF.

The rearrangement joins TRBV27 to TRBJ1-4, with D possibly TRBD1 on 6 matching bases. V lost 4 bases and J 4 bases, leaving 19 bases between the germline ends. In germline, CDR1 is MNHEY, CDR2 SMNVEV (reference sequence). The CDR3 sequence is 17 residues long. The CDR3 region is CASSSGRGSFFNEKLFF. In DNA form, the CDR3 reads TGTGCCAGCAGTTCCGGAAGGGGGTCCTTCTTTAATGAAAAACTGTTTTTT.

This clone was counted once. The rearrangement uses TRBV2 and TRBJ2-1; D possibly corresponds to TRBD2 (6 bases). This CDR3 has 12 residues. Germline CDR1 reads SNHLY; CDR2 reads FYNNEI. Trimming pared 4 bases from V and 8 bases from J, leaving 9 bases between. CDR3 amino acids: CASSGPSDEQFF. The CDR3 region has the DNA TGTGCCAGCAGTGGGCCTAGCGATGAGCAGTTCTTC.

In nucleotides, the CDR3 is TGTGCCAGCTCACTCCTTTCCCGGCTCTACAATGAGCAGTTCTTC. The encoded protein is CASSLLSRLYNEQFF. V is TRBV18 and J is TRBJ2-1; no definite D call. CDR1 is KGHSH and CDR2 is LQKENI in the germline V gene. CDR3 length: 15 residues. V was clipped by 4 bases and J by 3 bases, with 13 bases between them.